This T cell receptor beta chain originates from a study of T cell responses to AZD1222 COVID-19 vaccine. Study information: Doses given second, at about 4 or about 12 weeks, were pooled. Study conclusions and caveats: Clonal diversity may have been underestimated, and the donors were mostly white British, with more females than males. Just a handful of AZD1222 recipients tested seropositive at baseline. Repertoires were obtained only post-peak T cell response.

Trimming removed 2 bases from V and 6 bases from J; junction bases left unmatched: 4. Germline V gene sequence: CDR1 SEHNR, CDR2 FQNEAQ (reference sequence). CDR3 size: 15 residues. Measured with immunoSEQ multiplex PCR; TCRdb has only the in-frame clones, and not every one. The sample consists of under 85,000 clones, about 90% of them appearing once. This clone was recorded only once. What it binds is unknown. This TCR was sampled from an adult in good health. The starting material was peripheral blood, obtained on day 0 of AZD1222 vaccination. This chain links TRBV7-9 with TRBJ2-1, with TRBD1 matching 10 bases. CDR3 sequence (DNA): TGTGCCAGCAGCTTACGAGACAGGGGGCCCAATGAGCAGTTCTTC. It is translated as CASSLRDRGPNEQFF.